This note documents a single TCR beta chain sequence. Other DNA sequences within the sample encode an identical CDR3. Germline CDR1 is LNHDA and CDR2 is SQIVND (reference sequence). After removal of 4 bases from V and 4 bases from J, the junction contained 5 bases not matched to a gene. This CDR3 has 15 residues. The record originates from a study of blood T cell repertoires in COVID-19. Overall study context: Italy, Spain and the United States were the sources of the convalescent and acute COVID-19 samples. T cells, B-cell-depleted T cells, or PBMCs supplied cDNA or gDNA.

Original data processing: Cell counts per sample came from amplifying reference gene primers. Only in-frame clones appear in the TCRdb table, and some are missing; sequencing was by immunoSEQ multiplex PCR. The V and J calls and clone size are taken from that table; D and trimming were inferred from the DNA. The sample holds 200,000 to 250,000 clones; about nine tenths are singletons and the top ten take about 2.2%. The J gene is TRBJ1-5, the V gene TRBV19, with TRBD1 matching over 9 bases. The receptor's source is a woman between 50 and 59 years old with acute or convalescent COVID-19. Material: peripheral blood. The CDR3 is CASSTSGTGNQPQHF. CDR3 coding DNA: TGTGCCAGTAGTACATCCGGGACAGGGAATCAGCCCCAGCATTTT. The variable domain in full, completed from reference TRBV19 and TRBJ1-5, reads DGGITQSPKYLFRKEGQNVTLSCEQNLNHDAMYWYRQDPGQGLRLIYYSQIVNDFQKGDIAEGYSVSREKKESFPLTVTSAQKNPTAFYLCASSTSGTGNQPQHFGDGTRLSIL.